Presented here are 32 T cell receptor beta chains from one specimen sequenced in a study of T-cell reconstitution after alpha-beta-depleted transplantation in children. Preparation of the TCRbeta library used unique molecular identifiers. Via MiXCR, TCRdb re-called the PCR reads, giving one row per CDR3 protein. This repertoire shows 500,000 to 750,000 distinct CDR3 sequences, over 25% found once; its top ten account for just over 35%. The sample here was PBMCs, taken before TCRalphabeta/CD19-depleted stem cell transplant. These receptors came from a boy under three years old with Wiskott-Aldrich syndrome, due to receive a stem cell transplant.

The chain combines TRBV12-3 or TRBV12-4 with TRBJ2-2; the match to TRBD2 covers 11 bases. V was pared by 5 bases and J by 0 bases, with 2 bases of the junction left unmatched. CDR3 length: 16 amino acids. The CDR3 here is CASSRLAGTNTGELFF. CDR3 sequence (DNA): TGTGCCAGCAGTCGACTAGCGGGAACGAACACCGGGGAGCTGTTTTTT.

This clonotype has more than one count but fewer than ten. This chain uses TRBV20-1 with TRBJ2-5; unclear D gene. The germline CDR1 and CDR2 sequences are DFQATT and SNEGSKA (reference sequence). Trimming removed 0 bases from V and 4 bases from J, with 15 bases in between. The CDR3 is made up of 15 amino acids. In DNA, the CDR3 is TGCAGTGCTAGAGAAGTGGGGATTAGCCCAGAGACCCAGTACTTC. Its translation: CSAREVGISPETQYF.

The V and J genes are TRBV6-1 and TRBJ1-5, with D maybe TRBD1 (5 bases). The CDR3 covers 17 residues. V was cut by 5 bases and J by 3 bases, with 20 bases left in between. Germline values: CDR1 MNHNS, CDR2 SASEGT. The CDR3, as DNA: TGTGCCAGCAGTCTGCTCCGGCCAGGGCGACACAATCAGCCCCAGCATTTT. It translates to CASSLLRPGRHNQPQHF.

This clonotype was counted a few times. The chain couples TRBV11-2 to TRBJ2-1; perhaps D is TRBD1 or TRBD2 (5 bases each). CDR1 is SGHAT and CDR2 is FQNNGV in the germline V gene. The CDR3 is 18 residues long. With 0 bases removed from V and 1 base from J, the gap between germline ends came to 16 bases. CDR3 coding DNA: TGTGCCAGCAGCTTAGATGGGTCCCGGGGACCTTCCTACAATGAGCAGTTCTTC. Protein product: CASSLDGSRGPSYNEQFF.

The sample holds a few counts of this clonotype. V is TRBV12-3 or TRBV12-4 and J is TRBJ1-4, with D uncertain. V lost 6 bases to trimming and J lost 5 bases, with 13 bases between them. The CDR3 totals 14 residues. The CDR3 nucleotides read TGTGCCAGCAGCCCGACCTGGCCCAATGAAAAACTGTTTTTT. It is translated as CASSPTWPNEKLFF.

V is TRBV7-9 and J is TRBJ2-7; 9 nucleotides agree with TRBD2. V gave up 5 bases and J gave up 6 bases; unmatched junction bases: 5. This CDR3 has 13 amino acids. CDR1 is SEHNR, CDR2 FQNEAQ, per germline (reference sequence). DNA for the CDR3: TGTGCCAGCAGCCTTAGCGGGAGTCGCGAGCAGTACTTC. Translation: CASSLSGSREQYF.

The V and J genes are TRBV20-1 and TRBJ2-7, with a weak D call TRBD1 (6 bases). Per germline, CDR1 DFQATT and CDR2 SNEGSKA (reference sequence). This CDR3 comprises 14 residues. The ends were cut back, 1 base at V and 2 bases at J, with 12 bases in the middle. The CDR3 loop is CSARALGHAYEQYF. The CDR3 region has the DNA TGCAGTGCTAGAGCACTGGGACATGCCTACGAGCAGTACTTC.

The chain joins TRBV20-1 to TRBJ2-7; 7 positions match TRBD2. V trimming: 6 bases; J trimming: 2 bases; junction bases outside the gene matches: 13. The CDR3 spans 15 residues. Germline assignment: CDR1 DFQATT and CDR2 SNEGSKA (reference sequence). In nucleotides, the CDR3 is TGCAGTGCAGTAGCGATTTTCGCGGGAGCCTACGAGCAGTACTTC. Translation gives CSAVAIFAGAYEQYF.

This clonotype has just a few counts. This chain uses TRBV10-3 with TRBJ2-2; D not resolved. The V end lost 0 bases, the J end lost 7 bases, and 3 bases lay between the germline ends. This CDR3 spans 12 amino acids. The germline V gene encodes CDR1 ENHRY and CDR2 SYGVKD. The CDR3 nucleotides read TGTGCCATCAGTGAGTCGGTCGGGGAGCTGTTTTTT. It yields the protein CAISESVGELFF.

The gene calls are TRBV7-3 and TRBJ2-1; perhaps TRBD2 as D (5 bases). Germline CDR1 is SGHTA and CDR2 is FQGTGA. The V end lost 2 bases, the J end lost 1 base, and 12 bases lay between the germline ends. The length of the CDR3 is 16 residues. As DNA, the CDR3 is TGTGCCAGCAGCTTAGCGGGTAGTAAATCCTACAATGAGCAGTTCTTC. Translated, it gives CASSLAGSKSYNEQFF.

This chain joins TRBV4-2 and TRBJ1-6; TRBD1 aligns across 7 bases. Germline trimming cut 4 bases from V and 5 bases from J; bases unmatched to any gene: 5. The germline V gene encodes CDR1 LGHNA and CDR2 YNFKEQ. This CDR3 spans 15 amino acids. In DNA form, the CDR3 reads TGTGCCAGCAGCCTGGTGACAGGGAATAATTCACCCCTCCACTTT. This encodes CASSLVTGNNSPLHF.

The V call is TRBV20-1, the J call TRBJ2-3; 10 positions agree with TRBD1. Germline values: CDR1 DFQATT, CDR2 SNEGSKA (reference sequence). This CDR3 is built from 16 residues. V lost 1 base, J lost 7 bases, and 11 bases stayed unmatched. Here the CDR3 reads CSARASRDRGWNTQYF. DNA for the CDR3: TGCAGTGCTAGAGCTTCGAGGGACAGGGGTTGGAATACGCAGTATTTT.

This clonotype was seen a few times. This sequence joins TRBV18 and TRBJ1-1; perhaps TRBD1 as D (5 bases). Trimming cost V 8 bases and J 2 bases, with 15 bases left between them. This CDR3 region has 14 residues. Germline-derived CDR1 and CDR2 are KGHSH and LQKENI. The CDR3 nucleotides are TGTGCCAGCGCCCGGGAACAGGTTAACACTGAAGCTTTCTTT. The encoded protein is CASAREQVNTEAFF. The full variable domain, with the rest looked up from reference TRBV18 and TRBJ1-1, is NAGVMQNPRHLVRRRGQEARLRCSPMKGHSHVYWYRQLPEEGLKFMVYLQKENIIDESGMPKERFSAEFPKEGPSILRIQQVVRGDSAAYFCASAREQVNTEAFFGQGTRLTVV.

The rearrangement links TRBV20-1 to TRBJ2-1; D possibly corresponds to TRBD2 (5 bases). Germline values: CDR1 DFQATT, CDR2 SNEGSKA (reference sequence). This CDR3 spans 14 amino acids. Trimming pared 3 bases from V and 3 bases from J, leaving 12 bases between. CDR3 nucleotides: TGCAGTGCTAGGAGGGAGTTGGACTACAATGAGCAGTTCTTC. Translated: CSARRELDYNEQFF.

In this sample, this clonotype turned up many times. V and J are TRBV15 and TRBJ2-7; no clear D. CDR3 length equals 14 residues. Deletions cut 0 bases from V and 3 bases from J, with 9 bases between. Germline CDR1 is LNHNV and CDR2 is YYDKDF (reference sequence). CDR3 in DNA: TGTGCCACCAGCAGAGACTTAGGCGGCTACGAGCAGTACTTC. This gives the protein CATSRDLGGYEQYF.

This clonotype was detected only a few times. The chain combines TRBV7-2 with TRBJ1-5; TRBD1 matches at 7 bases. CDR3 length: 14 amino acids. The V and J ends lost 5 bases and 1 base, in that order; junction bases with no gene match: 2. Germline-derived CDR1 and CDR2 are SGHTA and FQGNSA. The CDR3 sequence: CASSQGQSNQPQHF. The CDR3 DNA follows: TGTGCCAGCAGCCAGGGACAGAGCAATCAGCCCCAGCATTTT.

This clonotype was recorded a few times. The chain recombines TRBV20-1 with TRBJ2-1; 8 bases are shared with TRBD1. The CDR3 has 15 amino acids. Germline V CDR1 and CDR2: DFQATT, SNEGSKA (reference sequence). The trim removed 0 bases at V and 4 bases at J, leaving 5 bases unmatched. The CDR3 nucleotides read TGCAGTGCTAGAGACAGACAGGGGCCATACAATGAGCAGTTCTTC. This sequence encodes CSARDRQGPYNEQFF.

This clonotype has more than one count but fewer than ten. The chain recombines TRBV5-1 with TRBJ1-1; D is possibly TRBD1 (6 bases). The ends were cut back, 6 bases at V and 4 bases at J, with 13 bases in the middle. The CDR3 covers 13 residues. Germline V lookup: CDR1 SGHRS, CDR2 YFSETQ. This CDR3 is CASTLQGGTEAFF. CDR3 nucleotide sequence: TGCGCCAGCACGCTACAGGGCGGCACTGAAGCTTTCTTT.

In its sample, this clonotype was seen a few times. This chain uses TRBV12-3 or TRBV12-4 with TRBJ2-3, with 9 bases that match TRBD2. After removal of 5 bases from V and 2 bases from J, the junction contained 8 bases not matched to a gene. CDR3 size: 16 residues. In DNA, the CDR3 is TGTGCCAGCAGTCTATATTCTAGCGGGGCCACAGATACGCAGTATTTT. Translation: CASSLYSSGATDTQYF.

This chain connects TRBV6-2 or TRBV6-3 to TRBJ2-2; 8 bases fit TRBD2. This CDR3 has 16 residues. Germline CDR1 reads MNHEY; CDR2 reads SVGEGT. Unmatched junction bases numbered 12, after V lost 7 bases and J lost 5 bases. The CDR3 spells CASKLGGAASTGELFF. CDR3 in DNA: TGTGCCAGCAAACTCGGGGGGGCAGCTTCTACCGGGGAGCTGTTTTTT.

The chain has TRBV11-2 and TRBJ2-6; the D gene could be TRBD1 or TRBD2 (5 bases each). Trimming removed 3 bases at V and 4 bases at J, with 10 bases between. Germline V gene lookup returns CDR1 SGHAT and CDR2 FQNNGV. CDR3 length: 15 amino acids. The CDR3 sequence is CASSFEGKGANVLTF. Here the CDR3 DNA reads TGTGCCAGCAGCTTTGAGGGGAAAGGGGCCAACGTCCTGACTTTC. Drawing the rest from reference TRBV11-2 and TRBJ2-6, the complete variable domain is EAGVAQSPRYKIIEKRQSVAFWCNPISGHATLYWYQQILGQGPKLLIQFQNNGVVDDSQLPKDRFSAERLKGVDSTLKIQPAKLEDSAVYLCASSFEGKGANVLTFGAGSRLTVL.

Written as DNA, the CDR3 is TGTGCCAGCAGCGTAGCTATGGGACCCACCTCCTACAATGAGCAGTTCTTC. Protein product: CASSVAMGPTSYNEQFF. The J gene is TRBJ2-1, the V gene TRBV9, with D perhaps assigned TRBD1 or TRBD2 (5 bases each). The CDR3 has 17 amino acids. The V end was cut by 0 bases, the J end by 0 bases, with 13 bases between. In germline, CDR1 is SGDLS, CDR2 YYNGEE.

In its sample, this clonotype was seen a few times. The rearrangement uses TRBV20-1 and TRBJ2-3, with 11 bases aligning to TRBD2. CDR1 is DFQATT and CDR2 is SNEGSKA in the germline V gene (reference sequence). V lost 6 bases, J lost 4 bases, and 12 bases stayed unmatched. The CDR3 contains 16 residues. The CDR3 DNA reads as TGCAGTGCGTCCGGGACTAGCGGAGGACGGTCAGATACGCAGTATTTT. It codes for CSASGTSGGRSDTQYF.

The gene calls are TRBV5-1 and TRBJ2-7; 10 bases are shared with TRBD1. Losses at the gene ends were 4 bases for V and 3 bases for J; bases not matched to a gene: 13. Germline CDR1 reads SGHRS; CDR2 reads YFSETQ. This CDR3 region has 17 residues. The DNA of the CDR3 is TGCGCCAGCAGCGCCGGGACAGGGGCCCCCGCACGCTACGAGCAGTACTTC. It translates to CASSAGTGAPARYEQYF.

The chain uses TRBV29-1 and TRBJ2-7, with D possibly matching TRBD1 (5 bases). The V end lost 5 bases, the J end lost 0 bases, and 14 bases lay between the germline ends. The CDR3 spans 14 residues. Germline V CDR1 and CDR2: SQVTM, ANQGSEA. CDR3 nucleotides: TGCAGCGTTTTAACACAAAGGGGCTCCTACGAGCAGTACTTC. Amino acids: CSVLTQRGSYEQYF.

A few counts support this clonotype. The chain couples TRBV29-1 to TRBJ2-5; possibly TRBD1 for D (6 bases). The CDR3 consists of 13 residues. Germline values: CDR1 SQVTM, CDR2 ANQGSEA. Trimming removed 6 bases from V and 0 bases from J, with 11 bases in between. CDR3 coding DNA: TGCAGCGTCTGGGGGCGGAACCAAGAGACCCAGTACTTC. It encodes CSVWGRNQETQYF.

This clonotype was found a few times. This rearrangement joins TRBV10-3 to TRBJ2-1; D remains unclear. CDR3 length: 17 amino acids. V was clipped by 11 bases and J by 4 bases, with 27 bases between them. The germline V gene has CDR1 ENHRY and CDR2 SYGVKD. As DNA, the CDR3 is TGTGCCGCCCAACAAGGCTTGAACCCTTCCCAGTACAATGAGCAGTTCTTC. Translated, it gives CAAQQGLNPSQYNEQFF.

V gene TRBV5-1 combines with J gene TRBJ2-1; D gene uncertain. The CDR3 extends over 16 amino acids. CDR1 and CDR2 (germline): SGHRS, YFSETQ. V gave up 0 bases and J gave up 0 bases, with 10 bases separating them. The CDR3, as DNA: TGCGCCAGCAGCTTGGCCGTCTGGAGCTCCTACAATGAGCAGTTCTTC. This encodes CASSLAVWSSYNEQFF. The full variable domain, in which reference TRBV5-1 and TRBJ2-1 provide the parts outside the CDR3, is KAGVTQTPRYLIKTRGQQVTLSCSPISGHRSVSWYQQTPGQGLQFLFEYFSETQRNKGNFPGRFSGRQFSNSRSEMNVSTLELGDSALYLCASSLAVWSSYNEQFFGPGTRLTVL.

This clonotype was seen more than once but under ten times. V usage is TRBV6-5 and J usage is TRBJ1-1; D call uncertain. The CDR3 consists of 14 residues. Per germline, CDR1 MNHEY and CDR2 SVGAGI. V lost 2 bases and J lost 4, with 11 bases in between. This CDR3 is CASSYGSESTEAFF. The CDR3 DNA reads TGTGCCAGCAGTTACGGCAGTGAGTCCACTGAAGCTTTCTTT.

This clonotype has a handful of counts. The chain joins TRBV5-1 to TRBJ2-7, with D possibly being TRBD2 (6 bases). CDR3 length equals 13 residues. The germline gives CDR1 SGHRS, CDR2 YFSETQ. V lost 8 bases and J lost 3, with 15 bases in between. The chain's CDR3 is CASSSGVDYEQYF. CDR3 nucleotide sequence: TGCGCCAGTTCCTCGGGAGTGGACTACGAGCAGTACTTC.

The chain combines TRBV9 with TRBJ2-1; no definite D call. V lost 0 bases, J lost 7 bases, and 8 bases lay in between. Germline CDR1 and CDR2: SGDLS and YYNGEE. The CDR3 is 13 residues long. CDR3 residues: CASSVGLENEQFF. CDR3 DNA sequence: TGTGCCAGCAGCGTAGGGTTGGAAAATGAGCAGTTCTTC.

J is TRBJ2-1 and V is TRBV20-1; TRBD1 matches 7 bases. Trimming cost V 6 bases and J 4 bases; bases outside gene matches: 9. The CDR3 contains 14 residues. The germline V gene has CDR1 DFQATT and CDR2 SNEGSKA (reference sequence). The CDR3 nucleotides are TGCAGTGCGATACGCCGGGACAGTTACAATGAGCAGTTCTTC. Translation: CSAIRRDSYNEQFF.